This TCR beta chain was obtained from a study of cytomegalovirus exposure and HLA in healthy donors. Findings of the study overall: As a later analysis showed, a missense DCLRE1C variant was linked to trimming of TCR beta V- and J-genes. An analysis was carried out at a later point. It showed that HLA-associated TCR beta chains were more clonally expanded than equally common non-associated chains.

Looked up from germline, CDR1 is PRHDT and CDR2 is FYEKMQ (reference sequence). This CDR3 is built from 16 residues. The V and J ends lost 5 bases and 2 bases respectively, with 18 bases between them. The primer mix had 60 Vbeta and 13 Jbeta primers. This table comes from immunoSEQ multiplex PCR, and its TCRdb copy is limited to in-frame clones, with some not included. Recorded for this sample: about 74,000 clones. On this clone: Its antigen is not known.

The chain is built from TRBV13 and TRBJ1-1; D might be TRBD1 (6 bases). This TCR derives from a female donor in good health and CMV-seropositive. The sequenced sample consisted of PBMCs. The CDR3 DNA reads TGTGCCAGCAGCGGGGAACAGGGTCGGGGTAACACTGAAGCTTTCTTT. It yields the protein CASSGEQGRGNTEAFF.